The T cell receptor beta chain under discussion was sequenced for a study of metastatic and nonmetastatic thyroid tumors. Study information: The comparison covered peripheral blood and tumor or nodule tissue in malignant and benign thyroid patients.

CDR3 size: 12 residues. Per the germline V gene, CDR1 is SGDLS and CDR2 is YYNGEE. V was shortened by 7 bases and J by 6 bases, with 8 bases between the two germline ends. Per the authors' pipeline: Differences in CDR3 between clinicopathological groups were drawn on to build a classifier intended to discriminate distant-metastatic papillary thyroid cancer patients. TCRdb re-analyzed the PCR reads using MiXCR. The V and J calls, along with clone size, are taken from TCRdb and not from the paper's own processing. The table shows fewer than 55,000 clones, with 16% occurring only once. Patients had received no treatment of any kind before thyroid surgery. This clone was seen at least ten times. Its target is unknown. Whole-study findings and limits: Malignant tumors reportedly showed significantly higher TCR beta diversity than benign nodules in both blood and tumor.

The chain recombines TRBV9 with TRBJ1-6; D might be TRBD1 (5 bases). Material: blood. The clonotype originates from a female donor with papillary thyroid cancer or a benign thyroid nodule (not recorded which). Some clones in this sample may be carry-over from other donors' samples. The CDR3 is CASGASNSPLHF. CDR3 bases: TGTGCCAGCGGGGCCTCTAATTCACCCCTCCACTTT. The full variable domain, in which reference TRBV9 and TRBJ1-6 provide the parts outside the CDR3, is DSGVTQTPKHLITATGQRVTLRCSPRSGDLSVYWYQQSLDQGLQFLIQYYNGEERAKGNILERFSAQQFPDLHSELNLSSLELGDSALYFCASGASNSPLHFGNGTRLTVT.